Each of the 32 T cell receptor beta chains below was sequenced from the same sample in a study of blood T cells in healthy people across ages. Alongside a J-beta primer mix, a sample-barcoded 5' primer served in a second PCR lasting about 6 to 12 cycles. TCRdb itself ran the 5' RACE reads through MiXCR, one entry per CDR3 protein. The sample lists around 1,000,000 distinct CDR3 sequences; about two fifths were seen once. Sequenced material: blood. These TCRs come from a young man in good health.

This clonotype was counted many times. The chain recombines TRBV4-2 with TRBJ2-7, with D unresolved. This CDR3 comprises 13 residues. The germline V and J ends were trimmed by 0 bases and 3 bases, with 6 bases remaining between them. CDR1 and CDR2 from the germline V gene are LGHNA and YNFKEQ. The CDR3 spells CASSQDESYEQYF. Here the CDR3 DNA reads TGTGCCAGCAGCCAAGATGAGAGCTACGAGCAGTACTTC.

The V call is TRBV3-1, the J call TRBJ1-2; maybe TRBD1 (5 bases). The CDR3 totals 15 residues. The germline gives CDR1 LGHDT, CDR2 YNNKEL (reference sequence). Trimming took 0 bases from V and 7 from J, leaving 15 bases between them. CDR3 loop: CASSQDHGQGSGYTF. Written as DNA, the CDR3 is TGTGCCAGCAGCCAAGATCACGGGCAGGGCTCTGGCTACACCTTC.

The rearrangement joins TRBV5-6 to TRBJ2-1; the D gene could be TRBD1 or TRBD2 (5 bases each). Germline V gene data show CDR1 as SGHDT and CDR2 as YYEEEE. The CDR3 has 13 amino acids. The V gene lost 4 bases and the J gene lost 9 bases, with 14 bases spanning the gap. The CDR3: CASSSRDGTEQFF. The CDR3 region has the DNA TGTGCCAGCAGCAGTAGGGACGGGACTGAGCAGTTCTTC.

This sequence joins TRBV6-1 and TRBJ1-3; a possible D gene is TRBD1 (5 bases). The CDR3 runs to 16 residues. The germline V gene encodes CDR1 MNHNS and CDR2 SASEGT. Trimming took 2 bases from V and 2 from J, leaving 13 bases between them. The CDR3 is CASSESAGDPGNTIYF. CDR3 nucleotides: TGTGCCAGCAGTGAATCCGCGGGGGATCCTGGAAACACCATATATTTT.

This chain links TRBV5-1 with TRBJ2-5; TRBD2 is a possible D gene (6 bases). Trimming removed 3 bases at V and 2 bases at J, with 11 bases between. This CDR3 is 14 amino acids long. The germline CDR1 and CDR2 sequences are SGHRS and YFSETQ. CDR3 sequence reads: CASSSSGRQETQYF. The CDR3 DNA is TGCGCCAGCAGCTCTTCAGGGAGGCAAGAGACCCAGTACTTC.

DNA for the CDR3: TGCAGTGCTAGAGAACTACAGGGAGGAGGCACTGAAGCTTTCTTT. It encodes CSARELQGGGTEAFF. The chain employs TRBV20-1 and TRBJ1-1; D might be TRBD1 (6 bases). The CDR3 length is 15 residues. Trimming shortened V by 0 bases and J by 4 bases, and 15 bases separated the two germline ends. Per the germline V gene, CDR1 is DFQATT and CDR2 is SNEGSKA (reference sequence).

The chain couples TRBV27 to TRBJ2-1, with D possibly being TRBD1 (7 bases). CDR1 MNHEY and CDR2 SMNVEV come from the germline V gene (reference sequence). The V and J ends lost 2 bases and 1 base respectively, with 21 bases between them. The CDR3 is 19 amino acids. In nucleotides, the CDR3 is TGTGCCAGCAGTTTAGGAGGGGGCGGGTTTTTTAGGTCCTACAATGAGCAGTTCTTC. It codes for CASSLGGGGFFRSYNEQFF.

The rearrangement links TRBV7-2 to TRBJ2-2, with D perhaps matching TRBD2 (5 bases). V was shortened by 7 bases and J by 6 bases, with 15 bases between the two germline ends. CDR1 SGHTA and CDR2 FQGNSA come from the germline V gene. CDR3 length equals 14 residues. In DNA form, the CDR3 reads TGTGCCAGCATCCTTGAGGGAGTGGCCGGGGAGCTGTTTTTT. Protein product: CASILEGVAGELFF. The whole variable domain, filled in from reference TRBV7-2 and TRBJ2-2, reads GAGVSQSPSNKVTEKGKDVELRCDPISGHTALYWYRQSLGQGLEFLIYFQGNSAPDKSGLPSDRFSAERTGGSVSTLTIQRTQQEDSAVYLCASILEGVAGELFFGEGSRLTVL.

This chain links TRBV7-9 with TRBJ2-2, with D tentatively TRBD2 (6 bases). The germline V gene has CDR1 SEHNR and CDR2 FQNEAQ (reference sequence). The CDR3 is 15 amino acids. Trimming shortened V by 3 bases and J by 3 bases, and 11 bases separated the two germline ends. As DNA, the CDR3 is TGTGCCAGCAGCTTTACGGGGGAGTACACCGGGGAGCTGTTTTTT. This translates into CASSFTGEYTGELFF.

A remark on this clonotype: The junction shows a germline mismatch at one end, possibly a read error. This rearrangement joins TRBV9 to TRBJ2-3; D is unclear. The CDR3 covers 14 residues. Germline V CDR1 and CDR2: SGDLS, YYNGEE. The chain's CDR3 is CASNVGPDTDTQYF. Written as DNA, the CDR3 is TGTGCCAGCAACGTAGGGCCAGACACAGATACGCAGTATTTT.

The chain combines TRBV7-8 with TRBJ1-5, with D possibly TRBD1 on 6 matching bases. Trimming pared 5 bases from V and 3 bases from J, leaving 11 bases between. Germline CDR1 is SGHVS and CDR2 is FQNEAQ. The CDR3 runs to 14 residues. CDR3 in amino acids: CASSDDRNNQPQHF. The CDR3 DNA sequence: TGTGCCAGCAGCGACGACAGGAACAATCAGCCCCAGCATTTT.

This sequence joins TRBV3-1 and TRBJ2-5; no definite D call. The J call is doubtful: the DNA matches TRBJ2-7 better. This CDR3 has 12 amino acids. Germline values: CDR1 LGHDT, CDR2 YNNKEL (reference sequence). In DNA, the CDR3 is TGTGCCAGCAGCCAAGATCAAGGCGAGCAGTACTTC. Protein sequence: CASSQDQGEQYF.

This clonotype has just one count. With a much larger clone just one base away, this may be a read error. The V gene is TRBV12-3 or TRBV12-4, the J gene TRBJ2-3; 11 nucleotides match TRBD2. The length of the CDR3 is 15 residues. The V segment lost 6 bases and the J segment 4 bases; nucleotides outside the gene matches: 6. This CDR3 is CASSPTSGSADTQYF. CDR3 nucleotide sequence: TGTGCCAGCAGCCCTACTAGCGGGAGCGCAGATACGCAGTATTTT.

This clonotype came up a few times. The V call is TRBV4-1, the J call TRBJ2-1; D is ambiguous. CDR1 and CDR2 (germline): MGHRA, YSYEKL. The CDR3 consists of 13 residues. V dropped 4 bases and J dropped 8 bases, with 12 bases sitting between them. DNA of the CDR3: TGCGCCAGCAGCCCTGTCCTCGGAGATGAGCAGTTCTTC. This sequence encodes CASSPVLGDEQFF.

The sample holds a few counts of this clonotype. The genes are TRBV5-1 and TRBJ2-3; possible D gene TRBD1, 6 bases. CDR1 and CDR2 from the germline V gene are SGHRS and YFSETQ. V was cut by 4 bases and J by 3 bases, with 15 bases left in between. This CDR3 has 15 residues. The CDR3 DNA follows: TGCGCCAGCAGCACGGACAGCCCCAGGACAGATACGCAGTATTTT. Residues: CASSTDSPRTDTQYF. Looking up the rest from reference TRBV5-1 and TRBJ2-3 gives the full variable domain: KAGVTQTPRYLIKTRGQQVTLSCSPISGHRSVSWYQQTPGQGLQFLFEYFSETQRNKGNFPGRFSGRQFSNSRSEMNVSTLELGDSALYLCASSTDSPRTDTQYFGPGTRLTVL.

This clonotype was counted only a few times. The rearrangement uses TRBV12-5 and TRBJ1-1; D might be TRBD1 (5 bases). The length of the CDR3 is 11 residues. Germline values: CDR1 LGHNT, CDR2 FRNRAP. The V gene lost 6 bases and the J gene lost 10 bases, with 12 bases spanning the gap. The CDR3 protein is CASGNGATAFF. Here the CDR3 DNA reads TGTGCTAGTGGAAATGGGGCTACAGCTTTCTTT.

This clonotype was seen a few times. J is TRBJ1-2 and V is TRBV2; possible D gene TRBD1, 5 bases. Germline V gene data show CDR1 as SNHLY and CDR2 as FYNNEI. There are 14 residues in the CDR3. V was pared by 4 bases and J by 4 bases, with 13 bases between. CDR3 amino acids: CASSVGKGSYGYTF. The CDR3 DNA reads as TGTGCCAGCAGTGTCGGGAAGGGGAGCTATGGCTACACCTTC.

This clonotype turned up a few times. V gene TRBV11-2 combines with J gene TRBJ2-5; D is possibly TRBD2 (7 bases). The CDR3 loop spans 17 amino acids. Germline CDR1 SGHAT, CDR2 FQNNGV. Trimming left V 7 bases short and J 4 bases short, with 25 bases between. DNA of the CDR3: TGTGCCAGCACCTTGCCCTTTGGGGGGGCCTTGGGAGAGACCCAGTACTTC. Encoded protein: CASTLPFGGALGETQYF.

The V and J genes are TRBV27 and TRBJ1-4; TRBD1 matches 8 bases. This CDR3 comprises 14 residues. The germline gives CDR1 MNHEY, CDR2 SMNVEV (reference sequence). J lost 8 bases, V lost 4 bases, and 6 bases had no gene match. CDR3 bases: TGTGCCAGCAGTTCTGGACAGGGATGGGAAAAACTGTTTTTT. This translates into CASSSGQGWEKLFF.

V gene TRBV12-5 combines with J gene TRBJ1-1; D unresolved. Germline-derived CDR1 and CDR2 are LGHNT and FRNRAP. CDR3 length: 14 residues. V lost 5 bases and J lost 6, with 16 bases in between. The CDR3 DNA sequence: TGTGCTAGTGGTCTCTCGACCCTAGTCGCTGAAGCTTTCTTT. Its protein is CASGLSTLVAEAFF.

This chain uses TRBV6-5 with TRBJ1-2; TRBD1 matches at 7 bases. With V trimmed by 2 bases and J by 6 bases, 3 bases remained unmatched. The CDR3 has 13 residues. Per the germline V gene, CDR1 is MNHEY and CDR2 is SVGAGI. The CDR3 spells CASSYGQANGYTF. The CDR3 coding sequence is TGTGCCAGCAGTTACGGACAGGCAAATGGCTACACCTTC.

V and J are TRBV2 and TRBJ2-1, with D maybe TRBD1 (6 bases). Between the trimmed V and J ends, which lost 4 bases and 9 bases, there was a span of 13 bases. The length of the CDR3 is 13 residues. Germline V gene data show CDR1 as SNHLY and CDR2 as FYNNEI. Here the CDR3 DNA reads TGTGCCAGCAGTGCTAACAGGGTTGGTGAGCAGTTCTTC. This encodes CASSANRVGEQFF.

This chain joins TRBV12-3 or TRBV12-4 and TRBJ1-1; a possible D gene is TRBD1 (5 bases). The CDR3 length is 14 residues. Trimming stripped 0 bases from V and 7 bases from J, with 12 bases between. The CDR3 loop reads CASSLARGGFEAFF. The CDR3 bases are TGTGCCAGCAGTTTAGCGCGTGGGGGTTTTGAAGCTTTCTTT.

V and J are TRBV7-9 and TRBJ2-3, with a possible D match to TRBD2 (7 bases). The germline V and J ends were trimmed by 8 bases and 6 bases, with 18 bases remaining between them. CDR3 length: 14 residues. Germline-derived CDR1 and CDR2 are SEHNR and FQNEAQ (reference sequence). The CDR3 nucleotides are TGTGCCAGCGGCATTCGGGGGGCAGGCGATACGCAGTATTTT. It yields the protein CASGIRGAGDTQYF.

This clonotype appeared a single time. The V and J genes are TRBV21-1 and TRBJ2-7; the table's D call TRBD1 went unverified against the DNA. TRBV21-1 is termed a pseudogene. CDR3 length: 16 amino acids. The CDR3 reads CASSPRCPDPPYEQYF. For the CDR3, the DNA is TGTGCCAGCAGCCCAAGATGCCCGGACCCACCTTACGAGCAGTACTTC.

V gene TRBV4-1 combines with J gene TRBJ2-5, with 8 bases that match TRBD1. This CDR3 region has 16 residues. CDR1 and CDR2 (germline): MGHRA, YSYEKL. The ends lost 3 bases at V and 1 base at J; junction bases unmatched: 7. CDR3 coding DNA: TGCGCCAGCAGCCATCCCGGACAGGGCCTCCAAGAGACCCAGTACTTC. Amino acid sequence: CASSHPGQGLQETQYF.

Worth noting for this clonotype: One junction end does not reproduce the germline sequence, and a read error may be involved. The DNA of the CDR3 is TGTGACAGCAGTTTAGGCGAAAAACTGTTTTTT. This codes for CDSSLGEKLFF. This rearrangement joins TRBV12-3 or TRBV12-4 to TRBJ1-4; D is unresolved. This CDR3 has 11 amino acids.

This clonotype occurred a few times. The rearrangement uses TRBV12-3 or TRBV12-4 and TRBJ2-2, with TRBD1 matching over 7 bases. V lost 5 bases, J lost 5 bases, and 8 bases stayed unmatched. The CDR3 is made up of 15 amino acids. CDR3 nucleotide sequence: TGTGCCAGCAGTCCACGAGGACAGGTTACCGGGGAGCTGTTTTTT. It translates to CASSPRGQVTGELFF.

This clonotype showed up many times. V gene TRBV12-3 or TRBV12-4 combines with J gene TRBJ2-3; possible D gene TRBD1, 6 bases. This CDR3 contains 14 residues. V was pared by 5 bases and J by 8 bases, with 17 bases between. For the CDR3, the DNA is TGTGCCAGCAGTCTGACAGGCGGCATCGGTACGCAGTATTTT. Translation gives CASSLTGGIGTQYF.

The chain combines TRBV2 with TRBJ1-1, with 7 bases that match TRBD1. There are 15 residues in the CDR3. Germline V lookup: CDR1 SNHLY, CDR2 FYNNEI. Unmatched junction bases numbered 13, after V lost 1 base and J lost 11 bases. CDR3 DNA: TGTGCCAGCAGTGAAGAGGGACAGCTATCCGAAGGTGCTTTCTTT. It yields the protein CASSEEGQLSEGAFF.

The chain is built from TRBV9 and TRBJ1-2; D gene unclear. The germline V gene encodes CDR1 SGDLS and CDR2 YYNGEE. The CDR3 is 9 residues long. V dropped 3 bases and J dropped 13 bases, with 7 bases sitting between them. CDR3 DNA: TGTGCCAGCAGCGCCGACCGCACCTTC. It specifies CASSADRTF.

The V and J genes are TRBV20-1 and TRBJ2-1; possible D gene TRBD2, 7 bases. Trimming took 1 base from V and 9 from J, leaving 16 bases between them. This CDR3 contains 14 residues. Per the germline V gene, CDR1 is DFQATT and CDR2 is SNEGSKA (reference sequence). The CDR3 DNA is TGCAGTGCTAGAGTTGCGGGGGCGGTCGGTGAGCAGTTCTTC. This sequence encodes CSARVAGAVGEQFF.